This TCR beta chain appears in the sequencing data of a study of radiotherapy plus CTLA-4 blockade in lung cancer. Across the study: The study recorded objective responses in around a sixth of patients and disease control in about 30%.

Generated by immunoSEQ multiplex PCR, the TCRdb table keeps only in-frame clones and is missing some. The sample consists of about 59,000 clones, 72% of them appearing once. A note on this clone: Its antigen is not known.

Findings and limits, study-wide: The best prediction of response reportedly came from early blood T cell clone dynamics, with interferon-beta. Blood saw expansion of tumor-derived TCR clones after radiotherapy plus ipilimumab.

The source material was peripheral blood, sampled from a patient treated with radiotherapy plus ipilimumab. The origin of this receptor is a human donor with non-small cell lung cancer whose response to radiotherapy plus ipilimumab could not be evaluated.

CDR3 loop: CASSLGQINTEAFF. CDR3 DNA sequence: TGTGCCAGCAGCTTGGGACAGATAAACACTGAAGCTTTCTTT. The chain is built from TRBV4-2 and TRBJ1-1; 7 positions agree with TRBD1. V lost 5 bases to trimming and J lost 2 bases; unmatched junction nucleotides: 5. The CDR3 spans 14 residues. Germline V gene data show CDR1 as LGHNA and CDR2 as YNFKEQ.